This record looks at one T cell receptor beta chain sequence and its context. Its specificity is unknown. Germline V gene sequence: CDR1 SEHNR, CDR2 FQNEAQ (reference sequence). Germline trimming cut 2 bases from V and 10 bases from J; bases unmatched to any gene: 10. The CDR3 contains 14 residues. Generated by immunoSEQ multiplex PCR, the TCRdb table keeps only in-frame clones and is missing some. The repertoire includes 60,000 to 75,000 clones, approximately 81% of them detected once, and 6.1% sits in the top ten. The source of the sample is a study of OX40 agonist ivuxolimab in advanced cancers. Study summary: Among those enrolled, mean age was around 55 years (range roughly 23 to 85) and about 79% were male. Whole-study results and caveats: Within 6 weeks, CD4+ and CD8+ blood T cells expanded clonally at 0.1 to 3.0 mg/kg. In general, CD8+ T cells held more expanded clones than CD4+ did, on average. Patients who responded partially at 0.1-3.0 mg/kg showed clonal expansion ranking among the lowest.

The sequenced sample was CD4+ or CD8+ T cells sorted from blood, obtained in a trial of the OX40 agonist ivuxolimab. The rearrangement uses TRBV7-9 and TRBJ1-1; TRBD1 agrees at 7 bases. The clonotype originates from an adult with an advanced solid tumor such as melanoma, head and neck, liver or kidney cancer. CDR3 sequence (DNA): TGTGCCAGCAGCTTATGGGGACAGCGATATGTAGCTTTCTTT. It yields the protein CASSLWGQRYVAFF.